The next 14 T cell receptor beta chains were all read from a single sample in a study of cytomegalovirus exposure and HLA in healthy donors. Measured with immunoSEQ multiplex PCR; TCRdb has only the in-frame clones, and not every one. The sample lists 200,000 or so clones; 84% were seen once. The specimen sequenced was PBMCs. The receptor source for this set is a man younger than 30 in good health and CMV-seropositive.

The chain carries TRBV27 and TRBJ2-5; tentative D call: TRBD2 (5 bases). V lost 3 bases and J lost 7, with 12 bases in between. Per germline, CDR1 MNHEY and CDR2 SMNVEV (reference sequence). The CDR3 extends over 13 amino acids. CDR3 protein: CASSFGREGTQYF. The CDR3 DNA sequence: TGTGCCAGCAGTTTTGGTCGGGAAGGGACCCAGTACTTC.

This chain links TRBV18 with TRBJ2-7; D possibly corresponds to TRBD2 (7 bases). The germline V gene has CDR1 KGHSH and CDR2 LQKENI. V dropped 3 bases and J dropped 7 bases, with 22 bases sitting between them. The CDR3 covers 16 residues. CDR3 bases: TGTGCCAGCTCACCCCTACCCCCCGGGGGAGGGGGTGAGCAGTACTTC. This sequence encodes CASSPLPPGGGGEQYF.

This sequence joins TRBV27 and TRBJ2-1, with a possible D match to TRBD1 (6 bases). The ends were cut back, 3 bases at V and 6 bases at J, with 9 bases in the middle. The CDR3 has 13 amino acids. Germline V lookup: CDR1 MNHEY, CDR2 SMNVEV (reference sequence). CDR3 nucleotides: TGTGCCAGCAGTTTTAACAGGGTCAATGAGCAGTTCTTC. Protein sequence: CASSFNRVNEQFF.

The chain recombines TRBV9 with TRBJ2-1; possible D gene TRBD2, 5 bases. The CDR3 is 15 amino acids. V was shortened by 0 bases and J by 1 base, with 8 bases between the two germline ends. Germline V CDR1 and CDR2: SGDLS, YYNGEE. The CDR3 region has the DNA TGTGCCAGCAGCGTAGACCCGGGGTCCTACAATGAGCAGTTCTTC. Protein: CASSVDPGSYNEQFF. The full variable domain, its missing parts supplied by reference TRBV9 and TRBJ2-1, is DSGVTQTPKHLITATGQRVTLRCSPRSGDLSVYWYQQSLDQGLQFLIQYYNGEERAKGNILERFSAQQFPDLHSELNLSSLELGDSALYFCASSVDPGSYNEQFFGPGTRLTVL.

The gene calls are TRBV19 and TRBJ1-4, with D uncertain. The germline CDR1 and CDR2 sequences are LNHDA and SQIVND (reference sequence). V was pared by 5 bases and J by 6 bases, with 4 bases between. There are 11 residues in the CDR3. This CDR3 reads CASSSYEKLFF. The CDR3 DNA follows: TGTGCCAGTAGTTCTTATGAAAAACTGTTTTTT. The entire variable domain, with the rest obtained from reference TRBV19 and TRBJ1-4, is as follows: DGGITQSPKYLFRKEGQNVTLSCEQNLNHDAMYWYRQDPGQGLRLIYYSQIVNDFQKGDIAEGYSVSREKKESFPLTVTSAQKNPTAFYLCASSSYEKLFFGSGTQLSVL.

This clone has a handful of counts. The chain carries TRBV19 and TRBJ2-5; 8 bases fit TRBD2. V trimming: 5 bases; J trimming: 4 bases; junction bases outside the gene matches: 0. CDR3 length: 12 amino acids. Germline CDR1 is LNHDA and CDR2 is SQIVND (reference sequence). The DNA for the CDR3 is TGTGCCAGTAGTCGGGAGGGAGAGACCCAGTACTTC. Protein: CASSREGETQYF.

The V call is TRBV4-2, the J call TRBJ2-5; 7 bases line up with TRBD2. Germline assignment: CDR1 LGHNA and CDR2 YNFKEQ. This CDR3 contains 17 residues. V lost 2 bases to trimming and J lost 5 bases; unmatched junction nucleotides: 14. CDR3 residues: CASSQSDFSGWGETQYF. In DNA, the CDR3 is TGTGCCAGCAGCCAATCGGACTTTAGCGGGTGGGGGGAGACCCAGTACTTC.

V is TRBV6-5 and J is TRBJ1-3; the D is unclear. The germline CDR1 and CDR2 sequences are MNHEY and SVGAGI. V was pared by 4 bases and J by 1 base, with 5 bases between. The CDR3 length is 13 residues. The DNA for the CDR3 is TGTGCCAGCAGTTCTGTGTCTGGAAACACCATATATTTT. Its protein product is CASSSVSGNTIYF.

The CDR3 loop is CASSLGTGVPNEQFF. The CDR3 bases are TGTGCCAGCAGCTTGGGGACAGGGGTACCCAATGAGCAGTTCTTC. The V gene is TRBV7-9, the J gene TRBJ2-1, with 10 bases that match TRBD1. CDR1 and CDR2 (germline): SEHNR, FQNEAQ (reference sequence). With V trimmed by 3 bases and J by 6 bases, 5 bases remained unmatched. CDR3 size: 15 residues.

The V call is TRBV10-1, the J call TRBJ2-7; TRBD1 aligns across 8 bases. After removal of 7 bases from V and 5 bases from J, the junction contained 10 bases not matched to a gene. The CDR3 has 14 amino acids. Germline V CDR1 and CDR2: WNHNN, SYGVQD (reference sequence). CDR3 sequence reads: CASTPTGDVDEQYF. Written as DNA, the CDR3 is TGCGCCAGCACGCCGACAGGGGACGTGGACGAGCAGTACTTC.

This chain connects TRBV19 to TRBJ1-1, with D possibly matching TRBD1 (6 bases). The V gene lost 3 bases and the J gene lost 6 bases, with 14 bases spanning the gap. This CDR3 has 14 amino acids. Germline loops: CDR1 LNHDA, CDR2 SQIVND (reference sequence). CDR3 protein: CASSITGIGPEAFF. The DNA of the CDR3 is TGTGCCAGTAGTATTACAGGGATTGGGCCTGAAGCTTTCTTT. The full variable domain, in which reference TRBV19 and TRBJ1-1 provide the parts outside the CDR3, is DGGITQSPKYLFRKEGQNVTLSCEQNLNHDAMYWYRQDPGQGLRLIYYSQIVNDFQKGDIAEGYSVSREKKESFPLTVTSAQKNPTAFYLCASSITGIGPEAFFGQGTRLTVV.

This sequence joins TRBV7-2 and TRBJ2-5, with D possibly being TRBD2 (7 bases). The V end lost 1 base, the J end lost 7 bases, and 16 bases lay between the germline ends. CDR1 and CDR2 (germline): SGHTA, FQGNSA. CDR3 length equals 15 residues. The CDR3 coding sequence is TGTGCCAGCAGCTTAGGGGGGCCCCCGGGAGGGACCCAGTACTTC. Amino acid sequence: CASSLGGPPGGTQYF.

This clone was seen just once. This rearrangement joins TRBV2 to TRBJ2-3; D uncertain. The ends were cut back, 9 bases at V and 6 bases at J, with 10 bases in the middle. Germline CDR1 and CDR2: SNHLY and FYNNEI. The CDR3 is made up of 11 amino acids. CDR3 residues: CARVARDTQYF. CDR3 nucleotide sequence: TGTGCCAGGGTCGCTAGGGATACGCAGTATTTT.

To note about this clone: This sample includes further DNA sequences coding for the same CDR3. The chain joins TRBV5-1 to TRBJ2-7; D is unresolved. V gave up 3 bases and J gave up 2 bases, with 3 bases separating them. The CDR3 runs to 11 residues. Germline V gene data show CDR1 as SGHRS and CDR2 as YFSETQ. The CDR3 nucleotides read TGCGCCAGCAGCTCCGCCTACGAGCAGTACTTC. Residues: CASSSAYEQYF.